These 29 T cell receptor beta chains were all obtained from the same sample, sequenced in a study of cytomegalovirus exposure and HLA in healthy donors. PCR amplification relied on 60 Vbeta primers (plus 13 Jbeta primers). Sequencing used immunoSEQ multiplex PCR; TCRdb keeps in-frame clones, though not all of them. This sample has fewer than 250,000 clones; more than 70% occur once, and the top ten carry approximately 5%. The sequenced sample was PBMCs. The source of these receptors is a man under 40 in good health and CMV-seropositive.

This clone was counted between two and nine times. The chain employs TRBV6-1 and TRBJ2-5; 7 bases match TRBD1. Germline CDR1 is MNHNS and CDR2 is SASEGT. This CDR3 has 13 residues. Trimming took 5 bases from V and 4 from J; bases not matched to a gene: 4. CDR3 sequence: CASSYNRGETQYF. CDR3 DNA sequence: TGTGCCAGCAGTTATAACAGGGGAGAGACCCAGTACTTC.

The J gene is TRBJ2-3, the V gene TRBV6-5, with 11 bases matching TRBD1. V dropped 4 bases and J dropped 4; count of bases not matched to a gene: 1. Per germline, CDR1 MNHEY and CDR2 SVGAGI. The CDR3 extends over 14 amino acids. In DNA, the CDR3 is TGTGCCAGCAGTTGGACAGGGGGCGCAGATACGCAGTATTTT. Amino acid sequence: CASSWTGGADTQYF.

In DNA form, the CDR3 reads TGTGCCAGCAGTTATATGGGGGACAGAAGCTACGAGCAGTACTTC. Protein sequence: CASSYMGDRSYEQYF. The gene calls are TRBV6-6 and TRBJ2-7; 7 bases fit TRBD1. This CDR3 spans 15 amino acids. Germline V gives CDR1 MNHNY, CDR2 SVGAGI (reference sequence). Germline trimming cut 3 bases from V and 3 bases from J; bases unmatched to any gene: 8.

This chain links TRBV7-3 with TRBJ2-7; TRBD1 aligns across 11 bases. The CDR3 runs 15 residues. In germline, CDR1 is SGHTA, CDR2 FQGTGA. Losses at the gene ends were 5 bases for V and 3 bases for J; bases not matched to a gene: 6. In nucleotides, the CDR3 is TGTGCCAGCAGCCCCGGACAGGGGGCCTTCTACGAGCAGTACTTC. Translation gives CASSPGQGAFYEQYF.

The V and J genes are TRBV14 and TRBJ2-1, with 10 nucleotides matching TRBD1. The CDR3 is 20 residues long. Losses at the gene ends were 5 bases for V and 3 bases for J; bases not matched to a gene: 19. Germline CDR1 SGHDN, CDR2 FVKESK. CDR3 in DNA: TGTGCCAGCAGCAGAAGGAGGGGGATTTTTGGGACAGGGGACTACAATGAGCAGTTCTTC. It yields the protein CASSRRRGIFGTGDYNEQFF.

The gene calls are TRBV9 and TRBJ1-1, with D uncertain. V was cut by 2 bases and J by 0 bases, with 8 bases left in between. Germline assignment: CDR1 SGDLS and CDR2 YYNGEE. The CDR3 totals 14 residues. The CDR3 protein is CASSVSEMNTEAFF. The CDR3 nucleotides read TGTGCCAGCAGCGTTTCAGAAATGAACACTGAAGCTTTCTTT.

The chain recombines TRBV2 with TRBJ2-3; D remains ambiguous. Trimming took 6 bases from V and 0 from J, leaving 10 bases between them. Germline loops: CDR1 SNHLY, CDR2 FYNNEI. CDR3 length equals 14 residues. CDR3 nucleotide sequence: TGTGCCAGCAGACAGATCCCTAGCACAGATACGCAGTATTTT. Translating it yields CASRQIPSTDTQYF.

This chain connects TRBV5-6 to TRBJ2-1; perhaps TRBD1 as D (6 bases). The CDR3 length is 12 residues. With 0 bases removed from V and 10 bases from J, the gap between germline ends came to 8 bases. Germline-derived CDR1 and CDR2 are SGHDT and YYEEEE. The DNA of the CDR3 is TGTGCCAGCAGCTTGGAAGGGGGAGAGCAGTTCTTC. Its protein is CASSLEGGEQFF.

This chain connects TRBV15 to TRBJ2-7; 15 bases map to TRBD2. Germline CDR1 LNHNV, CDR2 YYDKDF (reference sequence). The CDR3 has 16 amino acids. The junction had 3 bases not matched to a gene; V was cut back by 1 base and J by 5 bases. This chain's CDR3 is CATSRAGTSGGNEQYF. The CDR3 nucleotides read TGTGCCACCAGCAGAGCAGGGACTAGCGGGGGGAACGAGCAGTACTTC. Looking up the rest from reference TRBV15 and TRBJ2-7 gives the full variable domain: DAMVIQNPRYQVTQFGKPVTLSCSQTLNHNVMYWYQQKSSQAPKLLFHYYDKDFNNEADTPDNFQSRRPNTSFCFLDIRSPGLGDTAMYLCATSRAGTSGGNEQYFGPGTRLTVT.

The rearrangement links TRBV9 to TRBJ2-7; possible D gene TRBD1, 6 bases. Trimming took off 4 bases at V and 0 bases at J, with 17 bases between the two ends. Germline V gene lookup returns CDR1 SGDLS and CDR2 YYNGEE. This CDR3 has 16 amino acids. The CDR3 DNA is TGTGCCAGCAGCCCAACCGGGACATTCAGCTCCTACGAGCAGTACTTC. It is translated as CASSPTGTFSSYEQYF.

This clone turned up a few times. The chain joins TRBV29-1 to TRBJ2-5; 7 nucleotides align to TRBD1. The CDR3 runs to 13 residues. Germline CDR1 reads SQVTM; CDR2 reads ANQGSEA. The V segment lost 2 bases and the J segment 5 bases; nucleotides outside the gene matches: 5. CDR3 coding DNA: TGCAGCGTTGAAAGGGGGCTAGGGGAGACCCAGTACTTC. Translating gives CSVERGLGETQYF.

The table lists this clone with a few counts. The gene calls are TRBV9 and TRBJ2-4; D is possibly TRBD2 (5 bases). This CDR3 comprises 15 residues. Per the germline V gene, CDR1 is SGDLS and CDR2 is YYNGEE. Between the trimmed V and J ends, which lost 2 bases and 7 bases, there was a span of 16 bases. The CDR3 protein is CASSVLAGMGNIQYF. The CDR3 coding sequence is TGTGCCAGCAGCGTTCTAGCCGGGATGGGCAACATTCAGTACTTC. The full variable domain, completed using reference TRBV9 and TRBJ2-4, is DSGVTQTPKHLITATGQRVTLRCSPRSGDLSVYWYQQSLDQGLQFLIQYYNGEERAKGNILERFSAQQFPDLHSELNLSSLELGDSALYFCASSVLAGMGNIQYFGAGTRLSVL.

The chain links TRBV2 to TRBJ2-3, with D possibly matching TRBD2 (6 bases). Germline V gene data show CDR1 as SNHLY and CDR2 as FYNNEI. The V end lost 5 bases, the J end lost 2 bases, and 26 bases lay between the germline ends. This CDR3 comprises 19 residues. In DNA, the CDR3 is TGTGCCAGCAGTCCTCTCGGAGGGCCCGATGTTTTCGACACAGATACGCAGTATTTT. The encoded protein is CASSPLGGPDVFDTDTQYF.

The V gene is TRBV2, the J gene TRBJ1-4, with a possible D match to TRBD1 (5 bases). The germline V and J ends were trimmed by 1 base and 7 bases, with 13 bases remaining between them. The CDR3 is made up of 15 amino acids. Germline CDR1 reads SNHLY; CDR2 reads FYNNEI. CDR3 nucleotides: TGTGCCAGCAGTGAAGACCGGGGGGGTGCTGAAAAACTGTTTTTT. Translating gives CASSEDRGGAEKLFF.

This chain connects TRBV7-9 to TRBJ1-3; a weak D match, TRBD1 (5 bases). Germline V gives CDR1 SEHNR, CDR2 FQNEAQ (reference sequence). CDR3 size: 13 residues. Trimming took off 9 bases at V and 2 bases at J, with 11 bases between the two ends. The CDR3, as DNA: TGTGCCAGTTATAACAGGACTGGAAACACCATATATTTT. Translation: CASYNRTGNTIYF.

The chain couples TRBV5-1 to TRBJ2-2, with TRBD2 as a possible D gene (7 bases). Germline V gene lookup returns CDR1 SGHRS and CDR2 YFSETQ. V was trimmed by 4 bases and J by 6 bases, leaving 13 bases between them. The CDR3 runs to 14 residues. This chain's CDR3 is CASSPGEGAGELFF. Here the CDR3 DNA reads TGCGCCAGCAGCCCAGGGGAGGGGGCCGGGGAGCTGTTTTTT.

CDR3 bases: TGTGCCAGCAGCTTGCTGGCGGAAAACTATGGCTACACCTTC. Protein sequence: CASSLLAENYGYTF. This sequence joins TRBV5-4 and TRBJ1-2; no reliable D call. CDR1 is SGHNT, CDR2 YYREEE, per germline (reference sequence). V gave up 1 base and J gave up 2 bases, with 9 bases separating them. The CDR3 totals 14 residues.

The V gene is TRBV18, the J gene TRBJ2-7; a possible D gene is TRBD1 (6 bases). Trimming stripped 0 bases from V and 2 bases from J, with 11 bases between. The CDR3 runs 15 residues. Germline CDR1 reads KGHSH; CDR2 reads LQKENI. As DNA, the CDR3 is TGTGCCAGCTCACCACCGACAGGCCGGGCCTACGAGCAGTACTTC. It yields the protein CASSPPTGRAYEQYF.

This clone appeared once. The sample has other DNA sequences that encode this CDR3 too. The chain joins TRBV18 to TRBJ2-2; D not resolved. CDR3 length: 13 amino acids. The ends were cut back, 3 bases at V and 5 bases at J, with 7 bases in the middle. Looked up from germline, CDR1 is KGHSH and CDR2 is LQKENI. The CDR3 protein is CASSPRGTGELFF. The CDR3 DNA reads TGTGCCAGCTCACCGCGTGGTACCGGGGAGCTGTTTTTT.

V gene TRBV2 combines with J gene TRBJ2-7; tentative D call: TRBD2 (5 bases). Germline V CDR1 and CDR2: SNHLY, FYNNEI. Between the trimmed V and J ends, which lost 4 bases and 3 bases, there was a span of 10 bases. CDR3 size: 13 residues. DNA of the CDR3: TGTGCCAGCAGTGCACTAGGAAACTACGAGCAGTACTTC. Protein sequence: CASSALGNYEQYF.

The chain carries TRBV4-1 and TRBJ2-7, with TRBD2 as a possible D gene (6 bases). This CDR3 is built from 13 residues. Trimming left V 1 base short and J 6 bases short, with 10 bases between. Looked up from germline, CDR1 is MGHRA and CDR2 is YSYEKL. The CDR3 spells CASSQVGGREQYF. The CDR3 DNA sequence: TGCGCCAGCAGCCAAGTGGGGGGTCGCGAGCAGTACTTC.

V is TRBV7-9 and J is TRBJ2-1; 12 bases line up with TRBD2. J was trimmed by 0 bases and V by 5 bases; bases with no gene match: 11. Germline V lookup: CDR1 SEHNR, CDR2 FQNEAQ (reference sequence). The CDR3 is 19 residues long. The CDR3 DNA reads as TGTGCCAGCAGCCTGACGGGACTAGCGGGTCTAAGCTCCTACAATGAGCAGTTCTTC. Amino acid sequence: CASSLTGLAGLSSYNEQFF. Variable domain in full (rest from reference TRBV7-9 and TRBJ2-1): DTGVSQNPRHKITKRGQNVTFRCDPISEHNRLYWYRQTLGQGPEFLTYFQNEAQLEKSRLLSDRFSAERPKGSFSTLEIQRTEQGDSAMYLCASSLTGLAGLSSYNEQFFGPGTRLTVL.

This clone was seen a single time. The chain employs TRBV6-1 and TRBJ1-5; 9 bases are a match to TRBD1. Trimming at V came to 2 bases and at J to 6 bases, leaving 8 bases not matched to a gene. CDR3 size: 16 residues. In germline, CDR1 is MNHNS, CDR2 SASEGT. This CDR3 is CASSERTGVGTQPQHF. Here the CDR3 DNA reads TGTGCCAGCAGTGAACGGACAGGGGTGGGCACTCAGCCCCAGCATTTT.

The chain combines TRBV5-4 with TRBJ2-5; 11 bases are a match to TRBD2. This CDR3 is 15 amino acids long. The germline V gene encodes CDR1 SGHNT and CDR2 YYREEE (reference sequence). V was pared by 4 bases and J by 2 bases, with 4 bases of the junction left unmatched. The CDR3: CASSRIAGGQETQYF. The CDR3 bases are TGTGCCAGCAGCCGTATAGCGGGGGGGCAAGAGACCCAGTACTTC.

V usage is TRBV6-1 and J usage is TRBJ1-1, with D possibly matching TRBD1 (6 bases). Germline loops: CDR1 MNHNS, CDR2 SASEGT. This CDR3 contains 15 residues. Trimming left V 6 bases short and J 10 bases short, with 24 bases between. CDR3 sequence: CASRSHPETGGAAFF. DNA of the CDR3: TGTGCCAGCAGATCCCACCCTGAGACAGGTGGGGCAGCTTTCTTT.

V usage is TRBV5-1 and J usage is TRBJ2-7; 7 nucleotides agree with TRBD1. The CDR3 contains 16 residues. Germline lookup yields CDR1 SGHRS and CDR2 YFSETQ. V was clipped by 4 bases and J by 0 bases; unmatched bases: 10. DNA for the CDR3: TGCGCCAGCAGCACTAACAGGGGTGGTATCTCCTACGAGCAGTACTTC. It is translated as CASSTNRGGISYEQYF.

The V gene is TRBV30, the J gene TRBJ2-1, with D maybe TRBD2 (5 bases). There are 12 residues in the CDR3. The V gene lost 1 base and the J gene lost 6 bases, with 7 bases spanning the gap. CDR1 GTSNPN and CDR2 SVGIG come from the germline V gene (reference sequence). CDR3 region: CAWSEEANEQFF. The DNA of the CDR3 is TGTGCCTGGAGTGAGGAGGCCAATGAGCAGTTCTTC. Based on the CDR3 plus reference TRBV30 and TRBJ2-1, the full variable domain is SQTIHQWPATLVQPVGSPLSLECTVEGTSNPNLYWYRQAAGRGLQLLFYSVGIGQISSEVPQNLSASRPQDRQFILSSKKLLLSDSGFYLCAWSEEANEQFFGPGTRLTVL.

The CDR3 region is CASSVASGTGNSYEQYF. Written as DNA, the CDR3 is TGTGCCAGCAGCGTAGCGTCCGGGACAGGAAACTCCTACGAGCAGTACTTC. The chain couples TRBV9 to TRBJ2-7; 8 nucleotides agree with TRBD1. Losses at the gene ends were 0 bases for V and 0 bases for J; bases not matched to a gene: 8. The CDR3 spans 17 residues. In germline, CDR1 is SGDLS, CDR2 YYNGEE.

This clone was recorded only once. This chain uses TRBV30 with TRBJ2-5, with TRBD2 matching over 14 bases. The V gene's germline CDR1 is GTSNPN and CDR2 SVGIG (reference sequence). The CDR3 spans 15 residues. The V and J ends lost 1 base and 5 bases, in that order; junction bases with no gene match: 3. CDR3 loop: CAWSEGLAGVETQYF. DNA for the CDR3: TGTGCCTGGAGTGAGGGACTAGCGGGAGTTGAGACCCAGTACTTC.